Given below is one T cell receptor (beta chain) in context. Its antigen target is currently unknown. Nothing much larger sits one base from this clone, and base qualities are not available. Related transplant donors provided blood samples for TCR beta sequencing. Nuclei Lysis Solution was used to extract genomic DNA from fresh or cryopreserved unfractionated peripheral blood mononuclear cells. The immunoSEQ assay, a bias-controlled multiplex PCR using V- and J-specific primers, was used to amplify TCR beta CDR3 regions from genomic DNA. In a second PCR step, a proprietary barcode and Illumina adapter sequences were attached to the CDR3 amplicons. CDR3 libraries were sequenced on an Illumina MiSeq instrument. The study's own analysis went as follows. Export and quality control were performed with immunoSEQ Analyzer 3.0, and downstream analyses were performed with R Bioconductor and Immunarch. Only productive rearrangements in the normalized downsampled data set went into calculating the repertoire metrics. In the normalized cohort, a clonotype counted as pathologically expanded if the clonotype was larger than 5 templates. The Inverse Simpson Index served as the measure of repertoire diversity. To capture all clonotypes, the CMV-specificity analyses were run on the non-normalized data set. TCRdb took over this immuneACCESS table, retaining in-frame rearrangements with V and J assigned. Such tables are incomplete; in checked studies, under half of the missing clones stem from an unresolved V gene, and the remainder is unexplained. V and J calls and clone size are copied from that table; D and trimming were computed from the DNA. Across this sample there are approximately 70,000 clones, with just under 95% seen only once. The leading ten clones occupy 1.5% to 2% of the sample.

These data originate in a study of T cell clonotyping in hematopoietic cell transplantation (dated by TCRdb to the early 2020s). In the study overall: In the study, 140 or so blood samples were gathered from 30 to 40 consecutive transplant recipients and their related donors. Recruitment of patients was conducted between late 2015 and January 2017, and follow-up was continued until late 2020 or death.

The full study reports these points: Recipient TCR diversity fell after transplant, with pathologically expanded clonotypes rising progressively from day 30 to day 180. The sample size was limited and the cells went unsorted, which meant the CD4 and CD8 repertoire contributions could not be told apart. Only a small fraction of recipient repertoires overlapped donor repertoires, with over 97% appearing de novo at the given depth. Broader posttransplant TCR repertoire diversity was predicted by donor and pretransplant recipient Inverse Simpson Index values.

This receptor was taken from a man aged 45-65 years in good health. Some clones in this sample may be carry-over from other donors' samples. The sequencing sample was made of peripheral blood mononuclear cells.

Here the CDR3 is given as CASSLPRGTNEKLFF. In nucleotide form, the sequence is TGCGCCAGCAGCTTGCCCAGGGGAACTAATGAAAAACTGTTTTTT. The chain is assembled from TRBV5-1 and TRBJ1-4, with a weak D call of TRBD1 (6 bases match). The CDR3 has 15 amino acids, counting the end cysteine and phenylalanine. The read is trimmed to its CDR3 DNA, 45 bases read in frame from base 1. The germline V gene provides CDR1 SGHRS and CDR2 YFSETQ. The trim is 1 base for V and 1 base for J, with a gap of 8 bases between the germline ends.